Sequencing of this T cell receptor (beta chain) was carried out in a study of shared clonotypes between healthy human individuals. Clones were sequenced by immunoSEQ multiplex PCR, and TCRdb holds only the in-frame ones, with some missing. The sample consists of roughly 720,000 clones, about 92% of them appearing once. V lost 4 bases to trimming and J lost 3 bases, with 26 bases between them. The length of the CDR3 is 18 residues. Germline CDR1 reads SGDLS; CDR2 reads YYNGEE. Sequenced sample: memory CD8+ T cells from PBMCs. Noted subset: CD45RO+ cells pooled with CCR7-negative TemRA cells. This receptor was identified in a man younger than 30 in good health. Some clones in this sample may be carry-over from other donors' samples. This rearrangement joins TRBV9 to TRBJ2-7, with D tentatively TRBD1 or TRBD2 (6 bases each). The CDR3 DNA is TGTGCCAGCAGCCATCCAAGAGGAGGGGGGACGGGCTACTACGAGCAGTACTTC. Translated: CASSHPRGGGTGYYEQYF.